The 16 T cell receptor beta chains below come from one sample, sequenced in a study of follicular helper T cells after annual influenza vaccination. Here immunoSEQ multiplex PCR was the method, and the copy in TCRdb shows in-frame clones only, minus some. The sample lists some 5,900 clones, about 82% occurring once. Regarding time point: 2015-2016 season, pre-vaccination. The sequences come from CXCR5- memory CD4+ T cells sorted from blood, collected on the day of influenza vaccination. The source is an adult who received the influenza vaccine.

The chain uses TRBV27 and TRBJ2-1, with a tentative D call TRBD2 (7 bases). Germline V gene data show CDR1 as MNHEY and CDR2 as SMNVEV (reference sequence). Trimming stripped 1 base from V and 13 bases from J, with 11 bases between. The CDR3 covers 12 residues. The CDR3 DNA reads TGTGCCAGCAGTTTATTGGGGGGGCCCCAGTTCTTC. This codes for CASSLLGGPQFF.

The rearrangement joins TRBV5-4 to TRBJ2-2; D may be TRBD2 (5 bases). The germline gives CDR1 SGHNT, CDR2 YYREEE (reference sequence). The CDR3 extends over 16 amino acids. V was shortened by 0 bases and J by 4 bases, with 13 bases between the two germline ends. The chain's CDR3 is CASSLVLSGITGELFF. CDR3 bases: TGTGCCAGCAGCTTGGTTTTGAGCGGTATCACCGGGGAGCTGTTTTTT.

The rearrangement links TRBV10-3 to TRBJ1-2, with 8 bases identical to TRBD1. Germline-derived CDR1 and CDR2 are ENHRY and SYGVKD. The CDR3 runs 14 residues. V gave up 6 bases and J gave up 3 bases; unmatched junction bases: 6. Here the CDR3 DNA reads TGTGCCATCAGACAACAGGGGGATCACTATGGCTACACCTTC. It encodes CAIRQQGDHYGYTF.

As for this clone: At one end, the junction sequence differs from germline, possibly due to a read error. The chain recombines TRBV7-2 with TRBJ2-1; D call uncertain. Germline values: CDR1 SGHTA, CDR2 FQGNSA. CDR3 length: 12 amino acids. CDR3: CASSPQNKEQFF. Here the CDR3 DNA reads TGTGCCAGCAGCCCCCAGAACAAGGAGCAGTTCTTC.

The chain uses TRBV28 and TRBJ2-7, with no clear D. Germline V gene sequence: CDR1 MDHEN, CDR2 SYDVKM. This CDR3 has 11 residues. Trimming took off 5 bases at V and 2 bases at J, with 4 bases between the two ends. CDR3 in amino acids: CASSAPYEQYF. Written as DNA, the CDR3 is TGTGCCAGCAGTGCACCCTACGAGCAGTACTTC.

This chain uses TRBV2 with TRBJ2-4; the match to TRBD1 covers 8 bases. V lost 3 bases and J lost 0; bases outside the gene matches: 1. From germline, CDR1 is SNHLY and CDR2 FYNNEI. The CDR3 loop spans 15 amino acids. For the CDR3, the DNA is TGTGCCAGCAGTGACAGGGGGCCAGCCAAAAACATTCAGTACTTC. This codes for CASSDRGPAKNIQYF.

The chain recombines TRBV14 with TRBJ1-1; no clear D. V was clipped by 0 bases and J by 10 bases, with 15 bases between them. This CDR3 has 14 amino acids. Germline V lookup: CDR1 SGHDN, CDR2 FVKESK. CDR3 bases: TGTGCCAGCAGCCAAGATCTGGTGAGCACCCGAGCTTTCTTT. As protein: CASSQDLVSTRAFF. The complete variable domain, with remaining parts taken from reference TRBV14 and TRBJ1-1, reads EAGVTQFPSHSVIEKGQTVTLRCDPISGHDNLYWYRRVMGKEIKFLLHFVKESKQDESGMPNNRFLAERTGGTYSTLKVQPAELEDSGVYFCASSQDLVSTRAFFGQGTRLTVV.

This clone was counted between two and nine times. This chain connects TRBV10-1 to TRBJ1-3; D gene unclear. Between the trimmed V and J ends, which lost 5 bases and 13 bases, there was a span of 3 bases. Germline V gene sequence: CDR1 WNHNN, CDR2 SYGVQD (reference sequence). CDR3 length: 8 residues. CDR3 nucleotide sequence: TGCGCCAGCAGTCCGATATATTTT. Its translation is CASSPIYF.

The chain joins TRBV6-4 to TRBJ2-1, with TRBD1 as a possible D gene (7 bases). Between the trimmed V and J ends, which lost 10 bases and 0 bases, there was a span of 28 bases. Germline CDR1 is MRHNA and CDR2 is SNTAGT. The CDR3 sequence is 19 residues long. The CDR3 nucleotides read TGTGCCACCGTAAGATTCCAGGGGGAGGTACACTTCTCCTACAATGAGCAGTTCTTC. Translating gives CATVRFQGEVHFSYNEQFF.

The chain uses TRBV21-1 and TRBJ2-6; the table's D call TRBD2 went unverified against the DNA. TRBV21-1 is labeled a pseudogene. The CDR3 consists of 17 residues. The CDR3, as DNA: TGTGCCAGCAGCCCTCGGTCGAGGGCTTCTGGGGCCAACGTCCTGACTTTC. This codes for CASSPRSRASGANVLTF.

CDR3 loop: CASSQELQGGVGGTEAFF. CDR3 in DNA: TGCGCCAGCAGCCAAGAGTTACAGGGGGGTGTGGGTGGCACTGAAGCTTTCTTT. The J gene is TRBJ1-1, the V gene TRBV4-1; the match to TRBD1 covers 8 bases. CDR3 length equals 18 residues. In germline, CDR1 is MGHRA, CDR2 YSYEKL. J was trimmed by 4 bases and V by 0 bases; bases with no gene match: 13.

The gene calls are TRBV7-9 and TRBJ2-1, with 7 bases that match TRBD1. This CDR3 spans 16 amino acids. Germline V gene sequence: CDR1 SEHNR, CDR2 FQNEAQ (reference sequence). V lost 4 bases to trimming and J lost 5 bases; unmatched junction nucleotides: 11. The CDR3 loop reads CASSSPGEGANNEQFF. The CDR3 DNA reads TGTGCCAGCAGCTCCCCGGGTGAGGGGGCTAACAATGAGCAGTTCTTC.

The V and J genes are TRBV11-3 and TRBJ2-3, with 12 nucleotides matching TRBD2. J gave up 3 bases and V 1 base, and 2 bases lay outside the gene matches. The CDR3 is 16 residues long. Germline CDR1 reads SGHNT; CDR2 reads YENEEA. The CDR3, as DNA: TGTGCCAGCAGCTTAGGCACTAGCGGGAGGACAGATACGCAGTATTTT. It translates to CASSLGTSGRTDTQYF. Together with reference TRBV11-3 and TRBJ2-3, the CDR3 gives the full variable domain: EAGVVQSPRYKIIEKKQPVAFWCNPISGHNTLYWYLQNLGQGPELLIRYENEEAVDDSQLPKDRFSAERLKGVDSTLKIQPAELGDSAVYLCASSLGTSGRTDTQYFGPGTRLTVL.

V usage is TRBV5-4 and J usage is TRBJ1-6; possible D gene TRBD1, 5 bases. Germline loops: CDR1 SGHNT, CDR2 YYREEE (reference sequence). The CDR3 is made up of 14 amino acids. Trimming cost V 2 bases and J 6 bases, with 9 bases left between them. The CDR3 protein is CASSFPGTNSPLHF. The CDR3 nucleotides read TGTGCCAGCAGCTTTCCAGGGACTAATTCACCCCTCCACTTT. Full variable domain (rest looked up from reference TRBV5-4 and TRBJ1-6): ETGVTQSPTHLIKTRGQQVTLRCSSQSGHNTVSWYQQALGQGPQFIFQYYREEENGRGNFPPRFSGLQFPNYSSELNVNALELDDSALYLCASSFPGTNSPLHFGNGTRLTVT.

This chain connects TRBV4-1 to TRBJ2-7, with 9 bases that match TRBD2. Germline values: CDR1 MGHRA, CDR2 YSYEKL. This CDR3 spans 18 amino acids. Germline trimming cut 0 bases from V and 0 bases from J; bases unmatched to any gene: 9. The CDR3 protein is CASSQEGRGGSSSYEQYF. The CDR3 DNA reads TGCGCCAGCAGCCAAGAGGGGCGGGGGGGCTCAAGCTCCTACGAGCAGTACTTC.

This clone was counted a single time. CDR3 DNA sequence: TGTGCCAGCAGTATCGGACCAGCAGGGATCCAGCCCCAGCATTTT. It specifies CASSIGPAGIQPQHF. The V call is TRBV6-6, the J call TRBJ1-5; D perhaps matches TRBD1 (5 bases). Trimming cost V 5 bases and J 7 bases, with 18 bases left between them. This CDR3 has 15 amino acids. Looked up from germline, CDR1 is MNHNY and CDR2 is SVGAGI (reference sequence).